These 26 T cell receptor beta chains were sequenced from one sample in a study of Ad26.COV2.S vaccination and SARS-CoV-2 variants. Libraries were prepared by immunoSEQ multiplex PCR; TCRdb keeps only in-frame clonotypes and omits some of them. The sample yields about 350,000 clones, 92% seen once. The source was peripheral blood, collected after recovery from COVID-19. All receptors come from a human donor who had recovered from COVID-19.

This rearrangement joins TRBV19 to TRBJ2-1; D could derive from TRBD1 or TRBD2 (5 bases each). The CDR3 loop spans 11 amino acids. Germline V CDR1 and CDR2: LNHDA, SQIVND (reference sequence). Trimming shortened V by 3 bases and J by 9 bases, and 6 bases separated the two germline ends. In DNA, the CDR3 is TGTGCCAGTAGTATGGGGGTTGAGCAGTTCTTC. Translating it yields CASSMGVEQFF.

The genes are TRBV11-2 and TRBJ2-5; the match to TRBD2 covers 8 bases. Germline V gene lookup returns CDR1 SGHAT and CDR2 FQNNGV. The junction had 8 bases not matched to a gene; V was cut back by 1 base and J by 4 bases. CDR3 size: 16 residues. CDR3 amino acids: CASSLGSGGAAETQYF. The CDR3 nucleotides read TGTGCCAGCAGCTTAGGTTCCGGGGGGGCCGCAGAGACCCAGTACTTC.

This chain joins TRBV19 and TRBJ1-5; the D gene is possibly TRBD1 (6 bases). The CDR3 runs 17 residues. Per germline, CDR1 LNHDA and CDR2 SQIVND (reference sequence). V was trimmed by 3 bases and J by 2 bases, leaving 17 bases between them. Written as DNA, the CDR3 is TGTGCCAGTAGTATCAACACACAGGGAAACGGCAATCAGCCCCAGCATTTT. Translating gives CASSINTQGNGNQPQHF.

The genes are TRBV7-9 and TRBJ1-4; the match to TRBD1 covers 8 bases. The J segment lost 5 bases and the V segment lost 2 bases, leaving 7 bases of the junction unmatched. Germline assignment: CDR1 SEHNR and CDR2 FQNEAQ (reference sequence). CDR3 length equals 16 residues. The CDR3 loop is CASSLIQGAQNEKLFF. The CDR3 DNA reads TGTGCCAGCAGCTTAATTCAGGGGGCGCAGAATGAAAAACTGTTTTTT.

This chain links TRBV5-8 with TRBJ1-1; perhaps TRBD1 as D (6 bases). Germline-derived CDR1 and CDR2 are SGHTS and YDEGEE. CDR3 length: 13 amino acids. Trimming removed 0 bases at V and 8 bases at J, with 11 bases between. Written as DNA, the CDR3 is TGTGCCAGCAGCTTGGACAGGGTGCGCGAAGCTTTCTTT. It codes for CASSLDRVREAFF.

The chain is built from TRBV10-3 and TRBJ2-3; tentatively, D is TRBD2 (5 bases). Per the germline V gene, CDR1 is ENHRY and CDR2 is SYGVKD. The CDR3 runs 16 residues. The V and J ends lost 3 bases and 3 bases respectively, with 16 bases between them. CDR3: CAISDKLEQPTDTQYF. The DNA for the CDR3 is TGTGCCATCAGTGACAAACTAGAACAACCAACAGATACGCAGTATTTT.

This clone was found once. This chain links TRBV9 with TRBJ2-2; TRBD1 matches 8 bases. CDR3 length: 19 amino acids. Germline V lookup: CDR1 SGDLS, CDR2 YYNGEE. V lost 5 bases to trimming and J lost 1 base; unmatched junction nucleotides: 16. The CDR3 loop is CASSSSRFTGGQNTGELFF. The CDR3 DNA is TGTGCCAGCAGTTCATCAAGGTTTACAGGGGGACAGAACACCGGGGAGCTGTTTTTT.

This clone was observed a handful of times. The chain has TRBV9 and TRBJ2-2; TRBD1 matches 8 bases. This CDR3 has 17 residues. Germline V CDR1 and CDR2: SGDLS, YYNGEE. J lost 1 base, V lost 6 bases, and 11 bases had no gene match. The CDR3 protein is CASNRQGTTQNTGELFF. In nucleotides, the CDR3 is TGTGCCAGCAACAGACAGGGGACAACGCAGAACACCGGGGAGCTGTTTTTT.

The rearrangement joins TRBV5-1 to TRBJ2-2, with D unresolved. The germline V gene has CDR1 SGHRS and CDR2 YFSETQ. Trimming left V 2 bases short and J 4 bases short, with 12 bases between. This CDR3 spans 15 amino acids. The CDR3 DNA sequence: TGCGCCAGCAGCTTCGGGTCAGCTACCACCGGGGAGCTGTTTTTT. Translated, it gives CASSFGSATTGELFF.

This clone was counted between two and nine times. The chain combines TRBV6-5 with TRBJ1-5; D remains unclear. V was clipped by 0 bases and J by 0 bases, with 6 bases between them. CDR3 length equals 15 residues. Germline V gene lookup returns CDR1 MNHEY and CDR2 SVGAGI. The CDR3 spells CASSYSGISNQPQHF. The CDR3 bases are TGTGCCAGCAGTTACTCTGGAATTAGCAATCAGCCCCAGCATTTT.

The gene calls are TRBV9 and TRBJ1-3; D unclear. The CDR3 extends over 14 amino acids. The V and J ends lost 0 bases and 4 bases respectively, with 8 bases between them. In germline, CDR1 is SGDLS, CDR2 YYNGEE. CDR3 in DNA: TGTGCCAGCAGCGTAGAGTCTGGGGGAAACACCATATATTTT. Translating it yields CASSVESGGNTIYF.

The V gene is TRBV5-4, the J gene TRBJ2-5; 10 nucleotides align to TRBD2. Unmatched junction bases numbered 8, after V lost 4 bases and J lost 5 bases. Germline lookup yields CDR1 SGHNT and CDR2 YYREEE (reference sequence). The CDR3 contains 15 residues. CDR3 DNA: TGTGCCAGCAGCGTTAGCGGGGGGATCTTGGAGACCCAGTACTTC. This gives the protein CASSVSGGILETQYF.

With respect to this clone: The CDR3 does not close with the conserved phenylalanine or tryptophan, likely indicating a read error. It is unclear where the CDR3 begins or ends on the DNA, so no DNA is shown, and the CDR3 is as TCRdb lists it. The chain joins TRBV21-1 to TRBJ1-2. TRBV21-1 is tagged as a pseudogene. The CDR3 length is 15 residues, termini included. The CDR3 sequence: CASSNSKSLHYGYTL.

The chain carries TRBV19 and TRBJ1-1; 12 bases match TRBD1. CDR3 size: 15 residues. Germline V gives CDR1 LNHDA, CDR2 SQIVND (reference sequence). Germline trimming cut 10 bases from V and 3 bases from J; bases unmatched to any gene: 9. The CDR3 bases are TGTGCCACCCGGGACAGGGGGCGCGGGGACACTGAAGCTTTCTTT. Encoded protein: CATRDRGRGDTEAFF.

The V call is TRBV14, the J call TRBJ2-3; D gene unclear. The germline V and J ends were trimmed by 1 base and 5 bases, with 10 bases remaining between them. Germline V gene sequence: CDR1 SGHDN, CDR2 FVKESK. This CDR3 spans 14 amino acids. Here the CDR3 reads CASSQVAKGDTQYF. The CDR3 bases are TGTGCCAGCAGCCAAGTGGCGAAAGGAGATACGCAGTATTTT.

CDR3 sequence reads: CASSETARANSPLHF. CDR3 in DNA: TGTGCCAGCAGTGAAACAGCCAGGGCTAATTCACCCCTCCACTTT. This rearrangement joins TRBV2 to TRBJ1-6; possible D gene TRBD1, 5 bases. In germline, CDR1 is SNHLY, CDR2 FYNNEI. The V end was cut by 2 bases, the J end by 6 bases, with 11 bases between. The CDR3 has 15 residues.

The V gene is TRBV6-5, the J gene TRBJ2-7, with D possibly matching TRBD2 (5 bases). The CDR3 is 12 residues long. V dropped 6 bases and J dropped 7 bases, with 13 bases sitting between them. Looked up from germline, CDR1 is MNHEY and CDR2 is SVGAGI. The CDR3 sequence: CASSRGKGEQYF. The CDR3 DNA follows: TGTGCCAGCAGCCGGGGTAAAGGGGAGCAGTACTTC.

The chain employs TRBV25-1 and TRBJ1-6; no reliable D call. Germline loops: CDR1 MGHDK, CDR2 SYGVNS. This CDR3 has 11 amino acids. With 3 bases removed from V and 15 bases from J, the gap between germline ends came to 9 bases. CDR3 loop: CASSDGPLLHF. The CDR3 region has the DNA TGTGCCAGCAGTGACGGCCCACTCCTCCACTTT.

CDR3 in amino acids: CANDRAPAKNIQYF. CDR3 nucleotide sequence: TGTGCCAACGACAGGGCGCCGGCCAAAAACATTCAGTACTTC. This chain uses TRBV21-1 with TRBJ2-4; TRBD1 is taken as the D call from the table, unchecked against the DNA. TRBV21-1 is a pseudogene. This CDR3 spans 14 amino acids.

The J gene is TRBJ1-1, the V gene TRBV6-5, with D maybe TRBD1 (5 bases). Trimming took off 7 bases at V and 10 bases at J, with 16 bases between the two ends. Germline V gene data show CDR1 as MNHEY and CDR2 as SVGAGI. The CDR3 covers 12 residues. For the CDR3, the DNA is TGTGCCAGCACCAACGGGGCGCTTGGAGCTTTCTTT. It codes for CASTNGALGAFF.

The chain recombines TRBV5-1 with TRBJ2-3; D remains unclear. Per germline, CDR1 SGHRS and CDR2 YFSETQ. Trimming stripped 2 bases from V and 3 bases from J, with 4 bases between. The CDR3 is 12 amino acids. The CDR3 protein is CASSFSTDTQYF. The CDR3 bases are TGCGCCAGCAGCTTCTCGACAGATACGCAGTATTTT.

This clone has only a few counts. This chain links TRBV7-9 with TRBJ1-2, with D maybe TRBD1 (5 bases). CDR1 and CDR2 from the germline V gene are SEHNR and FQNEAQ (reference sequence). V lost 5 bases and J lost 8, with 21 bases in between. The CDR3 totals 15 residues. The CDR3 loop reads CASSPPGIGVEGYTF. The DNA for the CDR3 is TGTGCCAGCAGCCCCCCGGGGATAGGGGTCGAGGGCTACACCTTC.

V is TRBV9 and J is TRBJ2-5; possibly TRBD1 or TRBD2 for D (5 bases each). CDR1 and CDR2 (germline): SGDLS, YYNGEE. V gave up 0 bases and J gave up 5 bases, with 11 bases separating them. The CDR3 consists of 14 residues. As DNA, the CDR3 is TGTGCCAGCAGCGTAGCTGAGGGGTATGAGACCCAGTACTTC. Residues: CASSVAEGYETQYF.

This CDR3 is CASSYRGQGYGYTF. CDR3 DNA: TGCGCCAGCAGCTACAGGGGGCAGGGCTATGGCTACACCTTC. V gene TRBV4-1 combines with J gene TRBJ1-2; 9 bases align to TRBD1. V trimming: 5 bases; J trimming: 4 bases; junction bases outside the gene matches: 5. Germline V gene sequence: CDR1 MGHRA, CDR2 YSYEKL. The CDR3 is 14 amino acids.

The chain has TRBV7-9 and TRBJ2-3; 8 bases match TRBD2. CDR3 size: 14 residues. The germline gives CDR1 SEHNR, CDR2 FQNEAQ (reference sequence). V trimming: 5 bases; J trimming: 4 bases; junction bases outside the gene matches: 5. In DNA, the CDR3 is TGTGCCAGCAGCCCCGGGACTAGTTCAGATACGCAGTATTTT. Its protein product is CASSPGTSSDTQYF.

The chain recombines TRBV7-2 with TRBJ1-2; TRBD1 matches 12 bases. Germline lookup yields CDR1 SGHTA and CDR2 FQGNSA. The CDR3 runs 16 residues. Unmatched junction bases numbered 10, after V lost 5 bases and J lost 6 bases. The CDR3 region is CASSLAGTGGIDGYTF. The CDR3 DNA sequence: TGTGCCAGCAGCCTGGCCGGGACAGGGGGCATCGATGGCTACACCTTC.